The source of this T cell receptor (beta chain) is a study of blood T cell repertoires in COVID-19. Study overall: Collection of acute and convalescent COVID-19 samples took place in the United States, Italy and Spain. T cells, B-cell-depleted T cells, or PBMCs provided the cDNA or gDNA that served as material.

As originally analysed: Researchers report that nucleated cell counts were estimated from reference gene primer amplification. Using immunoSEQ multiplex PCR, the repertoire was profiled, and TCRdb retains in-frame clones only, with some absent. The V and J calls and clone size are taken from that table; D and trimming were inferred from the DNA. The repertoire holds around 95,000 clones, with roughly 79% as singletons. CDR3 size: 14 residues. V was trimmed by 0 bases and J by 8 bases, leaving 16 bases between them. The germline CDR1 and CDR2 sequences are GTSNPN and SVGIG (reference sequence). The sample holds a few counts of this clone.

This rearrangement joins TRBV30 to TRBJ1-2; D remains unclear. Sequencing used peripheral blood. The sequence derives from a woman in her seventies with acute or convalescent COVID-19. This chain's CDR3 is CAWSVMWAGDGYTF. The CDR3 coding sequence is TGTGCCTGGAGTGTAATGTGGGCAGGTGACGGCTACACCTTC.